The clone carrying this TCR beta chain was seen many times. As yet, its antigen is unknown. Germline lookup yields CDR1 KGHDR and CDR2 SFDVKD. The CDR3 extends over 15 amino acids. V was cut by 2 bases and J by 2 bases, with 12 bases left in between. This entry belongs to a study of T-cell memory formation after mild COVID-19. General observations from the study: Researchers found some responding clones in pre-infection memory, a sign that cross-reactive memory joined.

In TCRdb, the 5' RACE reads were re-called with MiXCR into one record per CDR3 protein. The data show some 320,000 distinct CDR3 sequences, with about 16% seen just once and 20% to 25% held by the top ten. The chain couples TRBV24-1 to TRBJ2-7; D is perhaps TRBD2 (6 bases). The specimen was PBMCs or a T cell subset sorted from them (not recorded which). The clonotype originates from a man younger than 35 who had mild COVID-19 (a few samples of this study predate the infection). Cell type and time point are not known. This chain's CDR3 is CATSDWGEPPYEQYF. CDR3 bases: TGTGCCACCAGTGATTGGGGGGAACCGCCCTACGAGCAGTACTTC.